These 30 T cell receptor beta chains originate from one sample sequenced in a study of T-cell memory formation after mild COVID-19. TCRdb itself ran the 5' RACE reads through MiXCR, one entry per CDR3 protein. The sample contains some 490,000 distinct CDR3 sequences, 15% to 20% of which appear only once. Sequenced: PBMCs or a T cell subset sorted from them (not recorded which). Source of these receptors: an adult woman who had mild COVID-19 (a few samples of this study predate the infection). Cell type and time point are not known.

This rearrangement joins TRBV3-1 to TRBJ2-3; weak D call: TRBD2 (6 bases). Deletions cut 1 base from V and 1 base from J, with 9 bases between. CDR1 and CDR2 (germline): LGHDT, YNNKEL (reference sequence). The CDR3 spans 15 residues. This CDR3 reads CASSQVAVGTDTQYF. The CDR3 nucleotides are TGTGCCAGCAGCCAAGTAGCGGTGGGCACAGATACGCAGTATTTT.

In the case of this clonotype: One end of the junction is discordant with germline, which a read error may explain. The chain employs TRBV12-3 or TRBV12-4 and TRBJ2-2; a weak D match, TRBD2 (6 bases). This CDR3 spans 15 amino acids. This CDR3 is CASSDLSGYTGELIF. The CDR3 region has the DNA TGTGCCAGCAGTGATTTGAGCGGGTACACCGGGGAGCTGATTTTT.

The table lists this clonotype with a few counts. This chain joins TRBV27 and TRBJ1-5; perhaps TRBD1 as D (5 bases). The CDR3 sequence is 13 residues long. Per germline, CDR1 MNHEY and CDR2 SMNVEV (reference sequence). The V end lost 5 bases, the J end lost 4 bases, and 9 bases lay between the germline ends. The CDR3 loop reads CASSKGSNQPQHF. CDR3 coding DNA: TGTGCCAGCAGTAAGGGGAGTAATCAGCCCCAGCATTTT.

This clonotype has more than one count but fewer than ten. DNA for the CDR3: TGTGCCTGGAATGGGGGTCAAGAGACCCAGTACTTC. Translating gives CAWNGGQETQYF. V is TRBV30 and J is TRBJ2-5; D might be TRBD1 or TRBD2, each matching 5 bases. Germline V CDR1 and CDR2: GTSNPN, SVGIG (reference sequence). There are 12 residues in the CDR3. Deletions cut 4 bases from V and 2 bases from J, with 8 bases between. The full variable domain, with the rest looked up from reference TRBV30 and TRBJ2-5, is SQTIHQWPATLVQPVGSPLSLECTVEGTSNPNLYWYRQAAGRGLQLLFYSVGIGQISSEVPQNLSASRPQDRQFILSSKKLLLSDSGFYLCAWNGGQETQYFGPGTRLLVL.

The count of this clonotype is one. The chain uses TRBV7-2 and TRBJ2-7; D remains ambiguous. Looked up from germline, CDR1 is SGHTA and CDR2 is FQGNSA. V was cut by 4 bases and J by 3 bases, with 10 bases left in between. The CDR3 is 13 amino acids. The CDR3 coding sequence is TGTGCCAGCAGCTCAATGGCATTCTACGAGCAGTACTTC. Amino acids: CASSSMAFYEQYF.

The gene calls are TRBV12-3 or TRBV12-4 and TRBJ2-7; D remains ambiguous. V was shortened by 3 bases and J by 1 base, with 10 bases between the two germline ends. The CDR3 is 14 amino acids. In DNA form, the CDR3 reads TGTGCCAGCAGTTTGTACGGCGGATCCTACGAGCAGTACTTC. Translated, it gives CASSLYGGSYEQYF.

The chain employs TRBV13 and TRBJ1-5; the D gene is possibly TRBD1 (6 bases). Germline-derived CDR1 and CDR2 are PRHDT and FYEKMQ (reference sequence). The CDR3 sequence is 13 residues long. Trimming removed 6 bases from V and 7 bases from J, with 13 bases in between. The CDR3 DNA is TGTGCCAGCAGTAAGGGGGAATGGCAGCCCCAGCATTTT. It encodes CASSKGEWQPQHF.

The chain has TRBV5-1 and TRBJ2-7; possible D gene TRBD1, 6 bases. CDR1 and CDR2 (germline): SGHRS, YFSETQ. The V and J ends lost 4 bases and 3 bases respectively, with 14 bases between them. CDR3 length equals 14 residues. The CDR3 loop is CASSDGTNLYEQYF. The CDR3 DNA follows: TGCGCCAGCAGCGACGGGACAAATCTCTACGAGCAGTACTTC. Filled out from reference TRBV5-1 and TRBJ2-7, the complete variable domain reads KAGVTQTPRYLIKTRGQQVTLSCSPISGHRSVSWYQQTPGQGLQFLFEYFSETQRNKGNFPGRFSGRQFSNSRSEMNVSTLELGDSALYLCASSDGTNLYEQYFGPGTRLTVT.

The rearrangement uses TRBV15 and TRBJ2-5, with D uncertain. The CDR3 totals 14 residues. Germline CDR1 is LNHNV and CDR2 is YYDKDF (reference sequence). V lost 1 base to trimming and J lost 2 bases, with 8 bases between them. CDR3 residues: CATSRVSRQETQYF. The CDR3 bases are TGTGCCACCAGCAGAGTCAGTCGGCAAGAGACCCAGTACTTC. The full variable domain, rest sourced from reference TRBV15 and TRBJ2-5, is DAMVIQNPRYQVTQFGKPVTLSCSQTLNHNVMYWYQQKSSQAPKLLFHYYDKDFNNEADTPDNFQSRRPNTSFCFLDIRSPGLGDTAMYLCATSRVSRQETQYFGPGTRLLVL.

The chain employs TRBV19 and TRBJ1-2; D not certain. The CDR3 contains 14 residues. Trimming cost V 6 bases and J 3 bases, with 14 bases left between them. The germline V gene encodes CDR1 LNHDA and CDR2 SQIVND (reference sequence). CDR3 nucleotide sequence: TGTGCCAGTAGGAGGGATACGGCGGACTATGGCTACACCTTC. Encoded protein: CASRRDTADYGYTF.

V is TRBV5-1 and J is TRBJ2-1; a weak D match, TRBD1 (5 bases). CDR3 length equals 16 residues. The V gene lost 5 bases and the J gene lost 0 bases, with 15 bases spanning the gap. Per germline, CDR1 SGHRS and CDR2 YFSETQ. The chain's CDR3 is CASSGAASYSYNEQFF. CDR3 nucleotides: TGCGCCAGCAGTGGGGCCGCATCTTACTCCTACAATGAGCAGTTCTTC.

This clonotype was detected a few times. This sequence joins TRBV7-3 and TRBJ2-5, with a possible D match to TRBD1 (5 bases). V lost 5 bases and J 4 bases, leaving 14 bases between the germline ends. Germline-derived CDR1 and CDR2 are SGHTA and FQGTGA. The length of the CDR3 is 14 residues. The CDR3 reads CASSPGRVGETQYF. The CDR3 nucleotides read TGTGCCAGCAGCCCGGGCAGGGTTGGAGAGACCCAGTACTTC. The full variable domain, rest sourced from reference TRBV7-3 and TRBJ2-5, is GAGVSQTPSNKVTEKGKYVELRCDPISGHTALYWYRQSLGQGPEFLIYFQGTGAADDSGLPNDRFFAVRPEGSVSTLKIQRTERGDSAVYLCASSPGRVGETQYFGPGTRLLVL.

V is TRBV19 and J is TRBJ2-7, with 7 bases matching TRBD1. Germline CDR1 and CDR2: LNHDA and SQIVND (reference sequence). V dropped 3 bases and J dropped 2; count of bases not matched to a gene: 7. The CDR3 is made up of 15 amino acids. CDR3 amino acids: CASSIIGGVTYEQYF. CDR3 DNA sequence: TGTGCCAGTAGTATCATAGGGGGCGTGACCTACGAGCAGTACTTC.

The sample holds a few counts of this clonotype. J is TRBJ2-1 and V is TRBV5-5; 8 nucleotides line up with TRBD1. CDR1 is SGHKS, CDR2 YYEKEE, per germline (reference sequence). This CDR3 has 15 residues. V shed 1 base and J 7 bases; nucleotides not matched to a gene: 7. CDR3 in DNA: TGTGCCAGCAGCTTGTTTCCCAGGGGGCCTAATGAGCAGTTCTTC. Its protein product is CASSLFPRGPNEQFF.

V and J are TRBV5-4 and TRBJ1-1; D unclear. V gave up 0 bases and J gave up 4 bases, with 4 bases separating them. The CDR3 is 12 residues long. Per germline, CDR1 SGHNT and CDR2 YYREEE (reference sequence). CDR3 loop: CASSLVPTEAFF. In DNA, the CDR3 is TGTGCCAGCAGCTTGGTACCCACTGAAGCTTTCTTT.

This clonotype was seen only a few times. J is TRBJ2-7 and V is TRBV18; D might be TRBD1 (6 bases). The V gene lost 2 bases and the J gene lost 3 bases, with 11 bases spanning the gap. The CDR3 spans 14 residues. Germline V gene data show CDR1 as KGHSH and CDR2 as LQKENI. CDR3 nucleotide sequence: TGTGCCAGCTCACCAAGCCGCAGGGGCTACGAGCAGTACTTC. This translates into CASSPSRRGYEQYF.

This chain links TRBV7-8 with TRBJ1-4; TRBD1 is a possible D gene (5 bases). Germline CDR1 SGHVS, CDR2 FQNEAQ. CDR3 size: 17 residues. Trimming pared 5 bases from V and 0 bases from J, leaving 16 bases between. The CDR3 DNA sequence: TGTGCCAGCAGCCCCCTCGGGAGGGGTGCAACTAATGAAAAACTGTTTTTT. It translates to CASSPLGRGATNEKLFF.

This clonotype has just a few counts. The chain couples TRBV12-3 or TRBV12-4 to TRBJ1-4, with D maybe TRBD1 (6 bases). The CDR3 runs to 13 residues. Trimming pared 5 bases from V and 7 bases from J, leaving 11 bases between. This chain's CDR3 is CASSIRGGEKLFF. The CDR3 DNA reads as TGTGCCAGCAGTATACGAGGGGGTGAAAAACTGTTTTTT.

This chain links TRBV23-1 with TRBJ2-6; 8 nucleotides line up with TRBD1. TRBV23-1 is an ORF for which the function is uncertain. The CDR3 length is 18 residues. V lost 4 bases and J lost 0; bases outside the gene matches: 8. The CDR3 bases are TGCGCCAGCAGTCCCCGGGACAGGTCCGGCTCTGGGGCCAACGTCCTGACTTTC. As protein: CASSPRDRSGSGANVLTF.

This clonotype was seen just once. The chain is built from TRBV27 and TRBJ2-2; 12 nucleotides match TRBD2. Looked up from germline, CDR1 is MNHEY and CDR2 is SMNVEV (reference sequence). Trimming cost V 4 bases and J 3 bases; bases outside gene matches: 3. The CDR3 runs 16 residues. CDR3 loop: CASSSLAGGYTGELFF. CDR3 nucleotide sequence: TGTGCCAGCAGTTCCCTAGCGGGAGGGTACACCGGGGAGCTGTTTTTT.

Many counts were recorded for this clonotype. The chain carries TRBV18 and TRBJ1-3; D is possibly TRBD1 (6 bases). This CDR3 is 18 amino acids long. V shed 3 bases and J shed 0 bases, with 18 bases lying between them. Looked up from germline, CDR1 is KGHSH and CDR2 is LQKENI. CDR3: CASSPQKQGPISGNTIYF. The CDR3 nucleotides read TGTGCCAGCTCACCCCAGAAACAGGGACCGATCTCTGGAAACACCATATATTTT.

V is TRBV6-2 or TRBV6-3 and J is TRBJ2-7; the D gene could be TRBD1 or TRBD2 (5 bases each). This CDR3 contains 16 residues. Germline values: CDR1 MNHEY, CDR2 SVGEGT. Trimming stripped 2 bases from V and 0 bases from J, with 14 bases between. DNA for the CDR3: TGTGCCAGCAGTTACCCCGGGACCCTGAGCTCCTACGAGCAGTACTTC. It yields the protein CASSYPGTLSSYEQYF.

This clonotype was seen more than once but under ten times. V is TRBV11-3 and J is TRBJ1-1, with D unclear. This CDR3 region has 16 residues. The germline gives CDR1 SGHNT, CDR2 YENEEA. V was shortened by 5 bases and J by 1 base, with 17 bases between the two germline ends. This chain's CDR3 is CASSGREDYKNTEAFF. For the CDR3, the DNA is TGTGCCAGCAGCGGTAGAGAGGATTATAAGAACACTGAAGCTTTCTTT.

This clonotype was picked up a small number of times. This chain uses TRBV2 with TRBJ1-1, with D maybe TRBD1 (5 bases). Germline CDR1 SNHLY, CDR2 FYNNEI. The CDR3 loop spans 16 amino acids. V gave up 4 bases and J gave up 2 bases, with 17 bases separating them. The CDR3 DNA follows: TGTGCCAGCAGTGGATTAAGGTGGGGGGAAAACACTGAAGCTTTCTTT. This sequence encodes CASSGLRWGENTEAFF.

This clonotype showed up just a few times. The rearrangement joins TRBV7-2 to TRBJ1-6, with TRBD1 identical over 8 bases. With V trimmed by 5 bases and J by 9 bases, 9 bases remained unmatched. The CDR3 extends over 15 amino acids. Germline V gene sequence: CDR1 SGHTA, CDR2 FQGNSA. The CDR3 DNA sequence: TGTGCCAGCAGCACATCAGGGGGCTTAGGTTCACCCCTCCACTTT. This sequence encodes CASSTSGGLGSPLHF. Supplemented by reference TRBV7-2 and TRBJ1-6, the full variable domain reads GAGVSQSPSNKVTEKGKDVELRCDPISGHTALYWYRQSLGQGLEFLIYFQGNSAPDKSGLPSDRFSAERTGGSVSTLTIQRTQQEDSAVYLCASSTSGGLGSPLHFGNGTRLTVT.

There are a few counts of this clonotype. A junction boundary mismatches the germline segment, possibly from a read error. CDR3 residues: CSAKGLAGLRF. The CDR3, as DNA: TGCAGTGCGAAAGGACTAGCGGGACTTCGTTTT. The rearrangement joins TRBV20-1 to TRBJ2-3; 12 nucleotides agree with TRBD2. CDR3 length: 11 amino acids. The germline V gene encodes CDR1 DFQATT and CDR2 SNEGSKA (reference sequence).

This rearrangement joins TRBV12-5 to TRBJ1-4, with 9 bases lining up with TRBD1. J lost 8 bases, V lost 0 bases, and 1 base had no gene match. CDR1 and CDR2 from the germline V gene are LGHNT and FRNRAP. The CDR3 consists of 14 residues. The CDR3 sequence: CASGLVGTGEKLFF. The CDR3 DNA sequence: TGTGCTAGTGGTTTGGTGGGGACAGGGGAAAAACTGTTTTTT.

This clonotype has just a few counts. V gene TRBV5-1 combines with J gene TRBJ2-3; the D gene is possibly TRBD2 (5 bases). The germline V gene has CDR1 SGHRS and CDR2 YFSETQ. The CDR3 runs 16 residues. V shed 4 bases and J shed 2 bases, with 17 bases lying between them. The CDR3 is CASSDTGSYTTDTQYF. CDR3 nucleotides: TGCGCCAGCAGCGACACGGGGAGTTACACCACAGATACGCAGTATTTT.

This rearrangement joins TRBV4-1 to TRBJ2-1, with TRBD1 as a possible D gene (5 bases). The CDR3 is 14 residues long. Deletions cut 5 bases from V and 4 bases from J, with 12 bases between. The germline V gene has CDR1 MGHRA and CDR2 YSYEKL. The CDR3 loop reads CASSSRQIYNEQFF. For the CDR3, the DNA is TGCGCCAGCAGCTCGCGACAGATTTACAATGAGCAGTTCTTC.

Worth noting for this clonotype: It may be a read error: a sequence one base away is much more abundant. V is TRBV24-1 and J is TRBJ2-3, with TRBD1 matching 7 bases. CDR3 length: 13 amino acids. V was pared by 7 bases and J by 2 bases, with 2 bases of the junction left unmatched. CDR1 and CDR2 (germline): KGHDR, SFDVKD. CDR3 nucleotide sequence: TGTGCCACCAGGGGGACAGCCACAGATACGCAGTATTTT. It encodes CATRGTATDTQYF.